These 18 T cell receptor beta chains originate from one sample sequenced in a study of blood T cells in healthy people across ages. A J-beta primer mix and a sample-barcoded 5' primer were used in a second PCR of about 7 to 12 cycles. TCRdb processed the 5' RACE reads anew with MiXCR; each CDR3 protein has one entry. The sample lists hundreds of thousands of distinct CDR3 sequences, under 70% occurring once. The sequenced sample consisted of blood. The receptors originated from a man between 60 and 70 years old in good health.

The table lists this clonotype with a few counts. CDR3 bases: TGCAGTGCTTCGCTGGGGGAGACCCAGTACTTC. This encodes CSASLGETQYF. The J gene is TRBJ2-5, the V gene TRBV20-1; D unresolved. CDR1 is DFQATT and CDR2 is SNEGSKA in the germline V gene (reference sequence). The CDR3 consists of 11 residues. V was clipped by 5 bases and J by 5 bases, with 9 bases between them.

The V and J genes are TRBV18 and TRBJ2-1; D is ambiguous. The CDR3 totals 18 residues. Germline CDR1 and CDR2: KGHSH and LQKENI. V shed 6 bases and J shed 0 bases, with 21 bases lying between them. The CDR3 DNA follows: TGTGCCAGCTCCCAAAATGACGCCCGACAATTCTCCTACAATGAGCAGTTCTTC. Translated, it gives CASSQNDARQFSYNEQFF.

This chain connects TRBV14 to TRBJ2-1; D possibly corresponds to TRBD1 (5 bases). The CDR3 extends over 16 amino acids. V gave up 2 bases and J gave up 2 bases, with 13 bases separating them. Per germline, CDR1 SGHDN and CDR2 FVKESK. The CDR3 DNA is TGTGCCAGCAGCCAAACAATGGGGCAAACCTACAATGAGCAGTTCTTC. Translated: CASSQTMGQTYNEQFF.

CDR3 nucleotides: TGTGCCAGCAGTGACTTAGGCCGGAGCTCCTACAATGAGCAGTTCTTC. Its protein product is CASSDLGRSSYNEQFF. V gene TRBV25-1 combines with J gene TRBJ2-1; no firm D call. This CDR3 is 16 amino acids long. CDR1 and CDR2 from the germline V gene are MGHDK and SYGVNS. V lost 3 bases to trimming and J lost 0 bases, with 12 bases between them.

The chain links TRBV6-5 to TRBJ2-5, with 7 nucleotides matching TRBD2. This CDR3 has 14 amino acids. CDR1 and CDR2 from the germline V gene are MNHEY and SVGAGI. The ends lost 5 bases at V and 11 bases at J; junction bases unmatched: 14. Written as DNA, the CDR3 is TGTGCCAGCAGTGACGGGAGGTCCCACAATGAGCAGTACTTC. It specifies CASSDGRSHNEQYF.

The chain is built from TRBV25-1 and TRBJ1-2; tentatively, D is TRBD1 (6 bases). The CDR3 consists of 14 residues. V shed 7 bases and J shed 5 bases, with 17 bases lying between them. Germline lookup yields CDR1 MGHDK and CDR2 SYGVNS. The CDR3 sequence: CASTPRGGWYGYTF. CDR3 nucleotides: TGTGCCAGCACTCCAAGGGGGGGGTGGTATGGCTACACCTTC.

The rearrangement links TRBV5-1 to TRBJ1-4; TRBD1 aligns across 9 bases. The CDR3 is made up of 16 amino acids. The V gene's germline CDR1 is SGHRS and CDR2 YFSETQ. Losses at the gene ends were 4 bases for V and 3 bases for J; bases not matched to a gene: 7. The DNA for the CDR3 is TGCGCCAGCAGCGGGGGACAGGGCACACCTAATGAAAAACTGTTTTTT. This encodes CASSGGQGTPNEKLFF. The full variable domain, rest sourced from reference TRBV5-1 and TRBJ1-4, is KAGVTQTPRYLIKTRGQQVTLSCSPISGHRSVSWYQQTPGQGLQFLFEYFSETQRNKGNFPGRFSGRQFSNSRSEMNVSTLELGDSALYLCASSGGQGTPNEKLFFGSGTQLSVL.

The V call is TRBV5-1, the J call TRBJ1-2, with 9 nucleotides matching TRBD1. J gave up 6 bases and V 4 bases, and 4 bases lay outside the gene matches. Germline CDR1 reads SGHRS; CDR2 reads YFSETQ. This CDR3 spans 13 amino acids. CDR3 DNA: TGCGCCAGCAGCACCCGGGACAGGGATGGCTACACCTTC. It translates to CASSTRDRDGYTF.

This chain connects TRBV20-1 to TRBJ1-3; TRBD1 matches 10 bases. There are 16 residues in the CDR3. Germline V gene data show CDR1 as DFQATT and CDR2 as SNEGSKA (reference sequence). Trimming removed 3 bases from V and 7 bases from J; junction bases left unmatched: 12. The CDR3 nucleotides are TGCAGTGCTAGCCCCCCTGGAGGACAGGGGGAGAACACCATATATTTT. Protein sequence: CSASPPGGQGENTIYF.

This clonotype showed up many times. This sequence joins TRBV9 and TRBJ2-1; D is uncertain. Per germline, CDR1 SGDLS and CDR2 YYNGEE. This CDR3 region has 14 residues. With 0 bases removed from V and 8 bases from J, the gap between germline ends came to 12 bases. CDR3: CASSVEGIGDEQFF. CDR3 coding DNA: TGTGCCAGCAGCGTAGAAGGGATAGGCGATGAGCAGTTCTTC.

This chain uses TRBV5-1 with TRBJ2-7; 8 nucleotides align to TRBD2. The J call is uncertain, as TRBJ2-5 better fits the DNA end. The CDR3 sequence is 15 residues long. The V gene's germline CDR1 is SGHRS and CDR2 YFSETQ. The CDR3 reads CASIITPGGMETQYF. CDR3 bases: TGCGCCAGCATCATTACTCCGGGGGGGATGGAGACCCAGTACTTC.

This chain joins TRBV20-1 and TRBJ1-2, with D unclear. The V and J ends lost 0 bases and 7 bases respectively, with 12 bases between them. The CDR3 contains 13 residues. Germline values: CDR1 DFQATT, CDR2 SNEGSKA (reference sequence). The CDR3 nucleotides are TGCAGTGCTAGAGATCCGAGGGCGAGTGGCTACACCTTC. Translating it yields CSARDPRASGYTF.

This clonotype was seen a few times. The J gene is TRBJ2-7, the V gene TRBV28; D uncertain. The end of the DNA is better explained by TRBJ2-5, so the J call may be wrong. This CDR3 region has 14 residues. Germline CDR1 is MDHEN and CDR2 is SYDVKM. DNA of the CDR3: TGTGCCAGCAGTTTAACCAACGGAGAAGAGACCCAGTACTTC. Its translation is CASSLTNGEETQYF.

The chain recombines TRBV29-1 with TRBJ2-1; D gene unclear. The CDR3 extends over 14 amino acids. Trimming took off 1 base at V and 3 bases at J, with 10 bases between the two ends. The germline V gene has CDR1 SQVTM and CDR2 ANQGSEA. DNA for the CDR3: TGCAGCGTTGAAGTGGCCCCCCTCTACAATGAGCAGTTCTTC. Its translation: CSVEVAPLYNEQFF.

This clonotype was seen only a few times. The V call is TRBV20-1, the J call TRBJ1-1; D is ambiguous. CDR1 and CDR2 from the germline V gene are DFQATT and SNEGSKA (reference sequence). The CDR3 totals 13 residues. V lost 6 bases and J lost 4, with 15 bases in between. CDR3 protein: CSARGRWGTEAFF. Here the CDR3 DNA reads TGCAGTGCCCGAGGGAGATGGGGCACTGAAGCTTTCTTT.

This clonotype appeared a single time. This sequence joins TRBV5-1 and TRBJ2-7; D is possibly TRBD2 (6 bases). Trimming cost V 4 bases and J 3 bases, with 17 bases left between them. The CDR3 runs 15 residues. CDR1 and CDR2 from the germline V gene are SGHRS and YFSETQ. CDR3 in amino acids: CASSEYYGTLYEQYF. In DNA form, the CDR3 reads TGCGCCAGCAGCGAATACTACGGGACTCTCTACGAGCAGTACTTC. Looking up the rest from reference TRBV5-1 and TRBJ2-7 gives the full variable domain: KAGVTQTPRYLIKTRGQQVTLSCSPISGHRSVSWYQQTPGQGLQFLFEYFSETQRNKGNFPGRFSGRQFSNSRSEMNVSTLELGDSALYLCASSEYYGTLYEQYFGPGTRLTVT.

The chain uses TRBV9 and TRBJ2-3; TRBD2 matches at 11 bases. J lost 4 bases, V lost 5 bases, and 6 bases had no gene match. Looked up from germline, CDR1 is SGDLS and CDR2 is YYNGEE. This CDR3 has 15 residues. Here the CDR3 DNA reads TGTGCCAGCAGACCAGGACTAGCGGGTGCAGATACGCAGTATTTT. This sequence encodes CASRPGLAGADTQYF.

V and J are TRBV28 and TRBJ2-4, with 10 positions matching TRBD1. The CDR3 covers 14 residues. Germline V gene data show CDR1 as MDHEN and CDR2 as SYDVKM. V gave up 2 bases and J gave up 8 bases; unmatched junction bases: 3. DNA for the CDR3: TGTGCCAGCAGTTTAGGGACAGGGGCGGACATTCAGTACTTC. Residues: CASSLGTGADIQYF.